In its sample, the clone carrying this T cell receptor (beta chain) was seen a few times. What it recognizes is unknown. This entry is derived from a study of shared clonotypes between healthy human individuals. The data were produced by immunoSEQ multiplex PCR, yet TCRdb's version contains in-frame clones alone and is incomplete. The sample has about 990,000 clones; 70% to 80% are singletons. Both subsets, CD45RA+ naive and CD45RA-negative memory, were split from the CD4+ cells. Regarding the study as a whole: Across a handful of donors, naive CD4 shared approximately 4.5%, naive CD8 under 4%, memory CD4 over 2%, memory CD8 about 0.38%. Lower generation probabilities were found for non-shared clonotypes than for those shared by all four donors. Represented diversity, genetic and exposure-history alike, was limited by few donors.

This clonotype was obtained from a man aged 18 to 29 in good health. Some clones in this sample may be carry-over from other donors' samples. Sequenced input: memory CD4+ T cells from PBMCs. Subset reported: CD45RA-negative fraction.

The CDR3 DNA sequence: TGTGCCAGCAACGGACAGGGGACCTCCTACGAGCAGTACTTC. Protein: CASNGQGTSYEQYF. This chain joins TRBV2 and TRBJ2-7; 9 nucleotides align to TRBD1. CDR1 SNHLY and CDR2 FYNNEI come from the germline V gene. The CDR3 covers 14 residues. V trimming: 7 bases; J trimming: 0 bases; junction bases outside the gene matches: 4.